The table lists the clone carrying this TCR beta chain with a few counts. What it binds is unknown. TCRdb re-analysed the reads in MiXCR, keeping a single row per CDR3 protein. Found here are around 280,000 distinct CDR3 sequences, about an eighth of them singletons; the top ten hold roughly 8.9%. This CDR3 comprises 15 residues. The V and J ends lost 1 base and 9 bases respectively, with 13 bases between them. Germline V gene data show CDR1 as LGHNA and CDR2 as YNFKEQ. The data belong to a study of T cell repertoires in cytomegalovirus infection. Study overall: Evidence of both CMV infection and a matching HLA type came from public TCR beta signatures.

Study-level findings and limits: CMV-specific HLA-C-restricted TCR beta clonotypes dominated the ex vivo response. Using cumulative public TCR beta family frequency, the authors identified those who carried CMV together with the relevant HLA.

Input material: PBMCs. This receptor was obtained from a human donor in good health (CMV status not recorded). Some clones in this sample may be carry-over from other donors' samples. The rearrangement links TRBV4-2 to TRBJ1-6; D might be TRBD1 (6 bases). CDR3 residues: CASSQVRQVGSPLHF. DNA of the CDR3: TGTGCCAGCAGCCAAGTTCGACAGGTCGGTTCACCCCTCCACTTT.